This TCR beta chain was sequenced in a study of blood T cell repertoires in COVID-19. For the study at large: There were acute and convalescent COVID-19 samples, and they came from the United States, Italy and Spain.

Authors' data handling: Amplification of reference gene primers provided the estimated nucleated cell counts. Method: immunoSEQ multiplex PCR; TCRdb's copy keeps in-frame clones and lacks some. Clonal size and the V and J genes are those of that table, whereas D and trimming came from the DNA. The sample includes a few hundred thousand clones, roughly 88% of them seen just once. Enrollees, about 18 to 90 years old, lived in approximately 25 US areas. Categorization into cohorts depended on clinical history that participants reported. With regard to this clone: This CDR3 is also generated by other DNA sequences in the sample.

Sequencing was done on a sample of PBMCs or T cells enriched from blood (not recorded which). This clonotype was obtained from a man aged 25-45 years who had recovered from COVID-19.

The CDR3 spells CASSPPGRGRETQYF. DNA of the CDR3: TGTGCCAGCTCACCACCGGGCAGGGGCCGTGAGACCCAGTACTTC. This chain joins TRBV18 and TRBJ2-5; weak D call: TRBD1 (6 bases). The CDR3 runs to 15 residues. The ends were cut back, 0 bases at V and 5 bases at J, with 13 bases in the middle. In germline, CDR1 is KGHSH, CDR2 LQKENI.